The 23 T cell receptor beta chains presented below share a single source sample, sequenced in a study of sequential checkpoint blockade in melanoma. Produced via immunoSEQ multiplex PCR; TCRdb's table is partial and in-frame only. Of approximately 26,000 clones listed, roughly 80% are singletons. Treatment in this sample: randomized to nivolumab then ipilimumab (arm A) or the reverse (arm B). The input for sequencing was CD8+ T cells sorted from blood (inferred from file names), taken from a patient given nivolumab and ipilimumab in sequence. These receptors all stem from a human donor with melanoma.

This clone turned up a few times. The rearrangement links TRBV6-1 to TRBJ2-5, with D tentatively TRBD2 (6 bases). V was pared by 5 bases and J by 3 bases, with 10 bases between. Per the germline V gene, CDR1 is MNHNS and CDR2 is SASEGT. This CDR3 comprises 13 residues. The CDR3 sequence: CASSIWEEETQYF. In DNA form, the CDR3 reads TGTGCCAGCAGTATCTGGGAGGAAGAGACCCAGTACTTC.

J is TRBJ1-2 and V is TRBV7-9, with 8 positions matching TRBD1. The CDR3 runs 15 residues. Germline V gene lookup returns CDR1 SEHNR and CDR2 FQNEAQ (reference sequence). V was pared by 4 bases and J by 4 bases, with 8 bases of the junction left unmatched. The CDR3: CASSSQGAGLYGYTF. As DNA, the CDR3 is TGTGCCAGCAGCTCCCAGGGGGCAGGACTCTATGGCTACACCTTC.

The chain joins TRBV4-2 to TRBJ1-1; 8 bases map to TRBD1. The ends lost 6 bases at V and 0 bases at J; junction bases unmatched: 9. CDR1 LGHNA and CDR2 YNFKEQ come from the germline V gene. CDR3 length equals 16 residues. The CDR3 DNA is TGTGCCAGCAGGACACAGGGGGGAGACATGAACACTGAAGCTTTCTTT. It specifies CASRTQGGDMNTEAFF.

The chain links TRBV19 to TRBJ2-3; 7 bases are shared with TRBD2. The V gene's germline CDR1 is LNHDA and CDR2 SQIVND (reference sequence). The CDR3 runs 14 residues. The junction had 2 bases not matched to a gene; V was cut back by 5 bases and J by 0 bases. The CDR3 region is CASSFGGSTDTQYF. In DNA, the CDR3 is TGTGCCAGTAGTTTCGGGGGGAGCACAGATACGCAGTATTTT.

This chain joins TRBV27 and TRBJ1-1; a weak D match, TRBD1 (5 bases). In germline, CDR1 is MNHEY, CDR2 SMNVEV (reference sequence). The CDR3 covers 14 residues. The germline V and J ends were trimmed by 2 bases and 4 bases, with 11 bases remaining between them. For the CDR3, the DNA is TGTGCCAGCAGTTTAAGGGGTGGCGCCACTGAAGCTTTCTTT. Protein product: CASSLRGGATEAFF.

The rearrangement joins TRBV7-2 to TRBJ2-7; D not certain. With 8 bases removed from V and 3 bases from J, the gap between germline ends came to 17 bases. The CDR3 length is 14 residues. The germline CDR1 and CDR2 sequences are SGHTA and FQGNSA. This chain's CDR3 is CASASAVGRYEQYF. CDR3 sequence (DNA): TGTGCCAGCGCCTCCGCAGTGGGCCGCTACGAGCAGTACTTC.

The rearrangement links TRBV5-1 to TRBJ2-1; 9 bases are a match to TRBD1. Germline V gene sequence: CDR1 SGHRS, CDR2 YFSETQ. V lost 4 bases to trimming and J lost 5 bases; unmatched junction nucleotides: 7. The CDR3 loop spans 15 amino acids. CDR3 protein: CASSAGQGTHNEQFF. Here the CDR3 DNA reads TGCGCCAGCAGCGCCGGACAGGGGACCCACAATGAGCAGTTCTTC.

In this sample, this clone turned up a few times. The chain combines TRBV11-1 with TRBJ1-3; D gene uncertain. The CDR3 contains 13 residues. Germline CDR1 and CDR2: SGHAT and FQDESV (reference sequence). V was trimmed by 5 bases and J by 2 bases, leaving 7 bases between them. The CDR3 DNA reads TGTGCCAGCAGCCCGGTGACTGGAAACACCATATATTTT. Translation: CASSPVTGNTIYF. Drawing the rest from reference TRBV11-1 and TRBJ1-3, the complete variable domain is EAEVAQSPRYKITEKSQAVAFWCDPISGHATLYWYRQILGQGPELLVQFQDESVVDDSQLPKDRFSAERLKGVDSTLKIQPAELGDSAMYLCASSPVTGNTIYFGEGSWLTVV.

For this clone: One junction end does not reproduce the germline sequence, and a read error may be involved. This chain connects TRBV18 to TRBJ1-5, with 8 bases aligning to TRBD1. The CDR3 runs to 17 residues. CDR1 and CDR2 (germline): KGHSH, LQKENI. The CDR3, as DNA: TGTGCCAGCCCACCCCACAGGGGACAGGCGAGCAATCAGCCCCAGCATTTT. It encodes CASPPHRGQASNQPQHF.

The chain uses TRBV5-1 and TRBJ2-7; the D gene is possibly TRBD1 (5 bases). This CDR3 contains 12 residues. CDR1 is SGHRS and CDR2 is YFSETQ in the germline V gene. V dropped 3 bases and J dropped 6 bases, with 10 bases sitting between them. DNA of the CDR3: TGCGCCAGCAGCTCTCAGGGTTCCGAGCAGTACTTC. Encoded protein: CASSSQGSEQYF.

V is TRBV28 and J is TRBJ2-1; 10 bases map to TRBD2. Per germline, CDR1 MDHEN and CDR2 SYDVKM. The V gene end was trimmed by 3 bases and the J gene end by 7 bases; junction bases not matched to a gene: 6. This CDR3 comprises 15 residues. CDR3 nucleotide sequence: TGTGCCAGCAGTTTTCAGGAACTAGCGGGAAATGAGCAGTTCTTC. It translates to CASSFQELAGNEQFF.

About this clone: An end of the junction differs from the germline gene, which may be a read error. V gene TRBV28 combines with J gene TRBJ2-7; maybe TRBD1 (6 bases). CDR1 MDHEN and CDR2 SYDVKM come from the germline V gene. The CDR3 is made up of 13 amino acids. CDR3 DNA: TGTGCCGGCAGTTTGGGACACACCTACGAGCAGTACTTC. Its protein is CAGSLGHTYEQYF.

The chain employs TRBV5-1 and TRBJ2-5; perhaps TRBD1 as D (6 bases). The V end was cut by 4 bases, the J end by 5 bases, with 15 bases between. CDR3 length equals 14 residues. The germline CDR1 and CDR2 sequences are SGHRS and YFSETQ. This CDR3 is CASSHQQGMETQYF. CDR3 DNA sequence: TGCGCCAGCAGCCACCAACAGGGAATGGAGACCCAGTACTTC.

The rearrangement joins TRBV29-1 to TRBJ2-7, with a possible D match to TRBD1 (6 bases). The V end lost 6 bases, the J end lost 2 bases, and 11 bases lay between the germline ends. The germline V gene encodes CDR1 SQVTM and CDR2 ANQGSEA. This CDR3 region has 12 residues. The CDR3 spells CSVTGSTYEQYF. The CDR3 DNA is TGCAGCGTCACAGGGAGTACCTACGAGCAGTACTTC.

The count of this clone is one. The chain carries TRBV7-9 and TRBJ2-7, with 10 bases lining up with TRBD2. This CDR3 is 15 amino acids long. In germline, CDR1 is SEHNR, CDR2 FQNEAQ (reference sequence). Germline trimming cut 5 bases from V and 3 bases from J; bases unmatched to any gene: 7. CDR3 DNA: TGTGCCAGCAGCGCAGCTAGCGGGAGTAGCTACGAGCAGTACTTC. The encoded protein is CASSAASGSSYEQYF.

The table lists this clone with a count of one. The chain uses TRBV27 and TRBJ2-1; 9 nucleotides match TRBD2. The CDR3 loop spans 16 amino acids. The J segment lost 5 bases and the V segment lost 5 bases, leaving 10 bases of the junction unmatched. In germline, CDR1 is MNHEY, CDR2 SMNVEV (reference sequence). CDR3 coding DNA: TGTGCCAGCAGTACCTCTAGCGGGATCTACCACAATGAGCAGTTCTTC. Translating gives CASSTSSGIYHNEQFF.

CDR3 in amino acids: CASSFGGATDTQYF. DNA for the CDR3: TGTGCCAGCAGCTTCGGGGGGGCCACAGATACGCAGTATTTT. V usage is TRBV11-2 and J usage is TRBJ2-3, with TRBD2 identical over 8 bases. The CDR3 spans 14 residues. Germline CDR1 is SGHAT and CDR2 is FQNNGV. With V trimmed by 3 bases and J by 2 bases, 1 base remained unmatched.

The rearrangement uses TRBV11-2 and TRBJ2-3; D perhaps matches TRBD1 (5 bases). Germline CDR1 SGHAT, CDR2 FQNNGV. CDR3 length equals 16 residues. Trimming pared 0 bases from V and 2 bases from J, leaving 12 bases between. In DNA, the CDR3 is TGTGCCAGCAGCTTAGATAATCAGGGCGTCACAGATACGCAGTATTTT. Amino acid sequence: CASSLDNQGVTDTQYF.

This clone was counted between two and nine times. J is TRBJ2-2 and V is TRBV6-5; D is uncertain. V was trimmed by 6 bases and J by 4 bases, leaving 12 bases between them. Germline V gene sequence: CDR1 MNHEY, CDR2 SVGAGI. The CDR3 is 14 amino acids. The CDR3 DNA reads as TGTGCCAGCAGGCCGGGTTTAACCACCGGGGAGCTGTTTTTT. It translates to CASRPGLTTGELFF.

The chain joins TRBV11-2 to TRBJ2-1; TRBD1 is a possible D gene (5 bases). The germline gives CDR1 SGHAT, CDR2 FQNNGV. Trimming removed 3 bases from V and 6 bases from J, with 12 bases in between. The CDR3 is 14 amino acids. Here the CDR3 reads CASSLLTGFNEQFF. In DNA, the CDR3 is TGTGCCAGCAGCTTGTTAACAGGTTTCAATGAGCAGTTCTTC.

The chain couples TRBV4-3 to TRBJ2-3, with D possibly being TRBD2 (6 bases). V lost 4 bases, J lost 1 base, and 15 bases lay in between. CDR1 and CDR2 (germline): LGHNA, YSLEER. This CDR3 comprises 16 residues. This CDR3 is CASSPRRDWRTDTQYF. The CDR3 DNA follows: TGCGCCAGCAGCCCTCGCAGGGACTGGCGCACAGATACGCAGTATTTT.

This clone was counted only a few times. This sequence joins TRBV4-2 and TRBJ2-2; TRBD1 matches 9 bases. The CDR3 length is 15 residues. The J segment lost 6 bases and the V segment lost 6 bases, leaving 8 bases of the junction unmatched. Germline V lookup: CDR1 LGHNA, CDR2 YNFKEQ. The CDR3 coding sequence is TGTGCCAGCAGTCCCTTACAGGGGGCGGCCGGGGAGCTGTTTTTT. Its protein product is CASSPLQGAAGELFF.

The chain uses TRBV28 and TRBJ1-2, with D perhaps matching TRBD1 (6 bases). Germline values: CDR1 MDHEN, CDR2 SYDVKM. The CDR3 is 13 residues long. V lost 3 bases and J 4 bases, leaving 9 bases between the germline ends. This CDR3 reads CASSFQTGYGYTF. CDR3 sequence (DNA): TGTGCCAGCAGTTTCCAGACAGGCTATGGCTACACCTTC.